The 32 T cell receptor beta chains reported below all come from one sample, sequenced in a study of blood T cells in healthy people across ages (dated by TCRdb to the mid-2010s). Libraries were constructed by 5' RACE. TCRdb shows the sequencer as Illumina HiSeq 2500. A second PCR of roughly 7 to 12 cycles was performed with a sample-barcoded 5' primer and a J-beta primer mix. The public sequencing data were trimmed at Q25 with fastp and processed into clonotypes with MiXCR by TCRdb, which kept only in-frame beta chains. Entries that share a CDR3 protein sequence are merged under the most common genes and DNA. This sample lists about 1,400,000 distinct CDR3 sequences; around 42% were detected once. 7.9% of the sample is held by the ten biggest clonotypes. The sequencing sample was made of blood. These receptors were collected from a woman younger than 35 in good health.

The chain joins TRBV2 to TRBJ2-1; tentative D call: TRBD2 (6 bases). The J call may be wrong; the DNA end is better matched by TRBJ2-7. The germline V gene has CDR1 SNHLY and CDR2 FYNNEI. The CDR3 extends over 12 amino acids. The CDR3 loop is CASSGSSAEQYF. In nucleotides, the CDR3 is TGTGCCAGCAGTGGATCTAGCGCCGAGCAGTACTTC.

The sample holds one count of this clonotype. V gene TRBV5-1 combines with J gene TRBJ2-7, with unresolved D. The CDR3 spans 15 residues. The germline CDR1 and CDR2 sequences are SGHRS and YFSETQ. Trimming left V 2 bases short and J 0 bases short, with 12 bases between. The CDR3 loop is CASSLLERSSYEQYF. CDR3 coding DNA: TGCGCCAGCAGCTTATTGGAGAGGAGCTCCTACGAGCAGTACTTC.

The chain couples TRBV12-3 or TRBV12-4 to TRBJ1-2, with 9 bases matching TRBD1. The CDR3 spans 14 residues. Trimming removed 5 bases from V and 4 bases from J; junction bases left unmatched: 5. The CDR3 here is CASSLQGAIYGYTF. Written as DNA, the CDR3 is TGTGCCAGCAGTCTACAGGGGGCAATCTATGGCTACACCTTC.

The CDR3 loop reads CASSGSGGRTDTQYF. The DNA of the CDR3 is TGTGCCAGCAGCGGGAGCGGGGGACGCACAGATACGCAGTATTTT. The chain links TRBV9 to TRBJ2-3; 8 bases map to TRBD2. This CDR3 comprises 15 residues. Germline V gene data show CDR1 as SGDLS and CDR2 as YYNGEE. V trimming: 3 bases; J trimming: 1 base; junction bases outside the gene matches: 4.

This clonotype was observed at least ten times. The chain couples TRBV27 to TRBJ2-3; D remains unclear. Germline V gives CDR1 MNHEY, CDR2 SMNVEV (reference sequence). Deletions cut 2 bases from V and 6 bases from J, with 18 bases between. The CDR3 contains 16 residues. CDR3 DNA sequence: TGTGCCAGCAGTTTAATTAGAAGCCCCGTGGGGGATACGCAGTATTTT. As protein: CASSLIRSPVGDTQYF.

The V call is TRBV18, the J call TRBJ2-7; D is possibly TRBD1 (5 bases). V lost 1 base to trimming and J lost 2 bases, with 12 bases between them. The germline CDR1 and CDR2 sequences are KGHSH and LQKENI. The CDR3 totals 15 residues. The CDR3 bases are TGTGCCAGCTCACCACGCAGGCAGGGTGCCTACGAGCAGTACTTC. It encodes CASSPRRQGAYEQYF.

This clonotype was seen just once. The rearrangement uses TRBV4-1 and TRBJ2-4; either TRBD1 or TRBD2 may fit D (7 bases each). V dropped 6 bases and J dropped 6 bases, with 15 bases sitting between them. Germline assignment: CDR1 MGHRA and CDR2 YSYEKL. The CDR3 has 14 residues. CDR3 residues: CASRHDREGNIQYF. CDR3 sequence (DNA): TGCGCCAGCAGGCACGACAGGGAGGGAAACATTCAGTACTTC.

The chain carries TRBV20-1 and TRBJ2-7; weak D call: TRBD1 (7 bases). Judging by the DNA end, TRBJ2-5 fits better; the J call may be wrong. The CDR3 consists of 15 residues. Germline V gives CDR1 DFQATT, CDR2 SNEGSKA (reference sequence). The CDR3 loop is CSARELGGGRETQYF. The CDR3 DNA is TGCAGTGCTAGAGAGTTAGGAGGGGGCAGGGAGACCCAGTACTTC.

Remarks on this clonotype: The junction does not match germline at one end; this may be a read error. The chain carries TRBV2 and TRBJ2-3, with D perhaps matching TRBD2 (5 bases). The germline gives CDR1 SNHLY, CDR2 FYNNEI. The CDR3 runs 12 residues. Written as DNA, the CDR3 is TGTGCCAGCAAACCGCGGGCAGATGCGCAGTATTTT. The encoded protein is CASKPRADAQYF.

This clonotype was seen more than once but under ten times. This may arise from a read error, as a much more abundant clone is one base away. The V call is TRBV7-3, the J call TRBJ1-1; no clear D. CDR3 length: 13 amino acids. Germline values: CDR1 SGHTA, CDR2 FQGTGA. The CDR3 reads CASILSPATEAFF. The CDR3 region has the DNA TGTGCCAGCATCTTATCGCCTGCCACTGAAGCTTTCTTT.

V usage is TRBV20-1 and J usage is TRBJ2-7; 7 bases fit TRBD2. In germline, CDR1 is DFQATT, CDR2 SNEGSKA (reference sequence). Germline trimming cut 6 bases from V and 3 bases from J; bases unmatched to any gene: 11. The CDR3 length is 14 residues. CDR3 DNA sequence: TGCAGTGCAATAGATCCAGCGGGGAACTACGAGCAGTACTTC. This encodes CSAIDPAGNYEQYF.

The chain employs TRBV28 and TRBJ1-5; 8 bases line up with TRBD1. CDR3 size: 16 residues. J lost 2 bases, V lost 0 bases, and 3 bases had no gene match. The germline V gene has CDR1 MDHEN and CDR2 SYDVKM. Here the CDR3 DNA reads TGTGCCAGCAGTTTATGGGCAGGGGGCGGCAATCAGCCCCAGCATTTT. Protein product: CASSLWAGGGNQPQHF.

This clonotype was counted only a few times. The V call is TRBV9, the J call TRBJ2-1; 10 bases line up with TRBD2. The CDR3 sequence is 17 residues long. CDR1 is SGDLS, CDR2 YYNGEE, per germline. V trimming: 0 bases; J trimming: 2 bases; junction bases outside the gene matches: 5. The CDR3 coding sequence is TGTGCCAGCAGCGTAGCAGCTAGCGGGGGACCCTACAATGAGCAGTTCTTC. Its protein product is CASSVAASGGPYNEQFF.

In its sample, this clonotype was seen many times. The rearrangement joins TRBV3-1 to TRBJ2-3; no clear D. The CDR3 length is 13 residues. Deletions cut 1 base from V and 4 bases from J, with 6 bases between. Per germline, CDR1 LGHDT and CDR2 YNNKEL (reference sequence). CDR3 sequence reads: CASSQGPPDTQYF. CDR3 nucleotides: TGTGCCAGCAGCCAAGGGCCGCCAGATACGCAGTATTTT.

The chain is built from TRBV7-6 and TRBJ2-7; no firm D call. Germline V gives CDR1 SGHVS, CDR2 FNYEAQ. CDR3 size: 12 residues. Deletions cut 5 bases from V and 6 bases from J, with 11 bases between. CDR3 in amino acids: CASSLLSSEQYF. CDR3 coding DNA: TGTGCCAGCAGCCTCCTCTCTAGCGAGCAGTACTTC.

V usage is TRBV10-3 and J usage is TRBJ2-1, with 11 bases fitting TRBD2. This CDR3 comprises 15 residues. Germline V gene data show CDR1 as ENHRY and CDR2 as SYGVKD. Trimming cost V 6 bases and J 6 bases; bases outside gene matches: 7. The CDR3: CAISHQTSGTNEQFF. In DNA form, the CDR3 reads TGTGCCATCAGCCACCAGACTAGCGGGACCAATGAGCAGTTCTTC.

This clonotype was detected only a few times. The gene calls are TRBV7-9 and TRBJ1-2, with D maybe TRBD1 (5 bases). This CDR3 is built from 14 residues. Germline values: CDR1 SEHNR, CDR2 FQNEAQ (reference sequence). V gave up 4 bases and J gave up 2 bases, with 11 bases separating them. This CDR3 is CASSSLGDNYGYTF. CDR3 nucleotide sequence: TGTGCCAGCAGCTCCCTCGGGGACAACTATGGCTACACCTTC.

This chain links TRBV29-1 with TRBJ2-3, with D uncertain. The CDR3 has 14 amino acids. The germline V gene encodes CDR1 SQVTM and CDR2 ANQGSEA. V was shortened by 3 bases and J by 0 bases, with 10 bases between the two germline ends. The CDR3 DNA sequence: TGCAGCGTTGATGGCTATTCTAGCACAGATACGCAGTATTTT. Its protein product is CSVDGYSSTDTQYF.

The chain is built from TRBV2 and TRBJ2-1, with 16 bases identical to TRBD2. The CDR3 is 18 residues long. Germline V CDR1 and CDR2: SNHLY, FYNNEI. Trimming removed 9 bases from V and 0 bases from J; junction bases left unmatched: 8. This CDR3 is CASRPGLAGGHSYNEQFF. The CDR3 DNA follows: TGTGCCAGTAGACCGGGACTAGCGGGAGGGCACTCCTACAATGAGCAGTTCTTC.

Worth noting for this clonotype: Since a much larger clone is just one base distant, this may be a read error. The chain uses TRBV10-3 and TRBJ1-2; 10 bases line up with TRBD1. Germline V gene data show CDR1 as ENHRY and CDR2 as SYGVKD. The CDR3 loop spans 15 amino acids. Germline trimming cut 10 bases from V and 6 bases from J; bases unmatched to any gene: 14. The CDR3 is CATMRQGAILNGYTF. CDR3 sequence (DNA): TGTGCCACGATGAGACAGGGGGCAATCTTAAATGGCTACACCTTC.

The chain uses TRBV20-1 and TRBJ2-7; 9 bases are shared with TRBD1. J lost 4 bases, V lost 4 bases, and 11 bases had no gene match. The CDR3 contains 15 residues. Germline values: CDR1 DFQATT, CDR2 SNEGSKA (reference sequence). CDR3 in DNA: TGCAGTGCTACACCTGGGACAGGGAGTCAGTACGAGCAGTACTTC. Its protein is CSATPGTGSQYEQYF.

This clonotype appeared a few times. The chain uses TRBV4-1 and TRBJ1-1; D gene ambiguous. Germline V gives CDR1 MGHRA, CDR2 YSYEKL. V shed 0 bases and J shed 3 bases, with 5 bases lying between them. This CDR3 has 13 residues. The CDR3 region has the DNA TGCGCCAGCAGCCAAGATAAGGACACTGAAGCTTTCTTT. Protein: CASSQDKDTEAFF.

This clonotype was seen a few times. The CDR3 sequence: CSVLWETYPGTSGRRTYNEQFF. CDR3 sequence (DNA): TGCAGCGTTCTCTGGGAGACCTACCCCGGGACTAGCGGGAGGAGAACCTACAATGAGCAGTTCTTC. The V gene is TRBV29-1, the J gene TRBJ2-1, with 15 bases that match TRBD2. V trimming: 5 bases; J trimming: 2 bases; junction bases outside the gene matches: 22. The CDR3 runs 22 residues. Germline lookup yields CDR1 SQVTM and CDR2 ANQGSEA.

The chain links TRBV7-8 to TRBJ2-1; TRBD2 aligns across 10 bases. The V and J ends lost 1 base and 3 bases, in that order; junction bases with no gene match: 3. The germline V gene has CDR1 SGHVS and CDR2 FQNEAQ. The CDR3 runs 16 residues. The DNA for the CDR3 is TGTGCCAGCAGCTTAGAACTAGCGGGACTCTACAATGAGCAGTTCTTC. This translates into CASSLELAGLYNEQFF.

This clonotype appeared many times. J is TRBJ2-4 and V is TRBV12-5; D call uncertain. This CDR3 has 13 residues. Germline V gives CDR1 LGHNT, CDR2 FRNRAP. Trimming took off 0 bases at V and 8 bases at J, with 8 bases between the two ends. The CDR3 sequence: CASGLVPGDIQYF. CDR3 bases: TGTGCTAGTGGTTTGGTCCCCGGTGACATTCAGTACTTC.

This rearrangement joins TRBV3-1 to TRBJ2-1, with TRBD2 matching 10 bases. V shed 0 bases and J 5 bases; nucleotides not matched to a gene: 4. Germline V gene lookup returns CDR1 LGHDT and CDR2 YNNKEL (reference sequence). The CDR3 spans 16 residues. The CDR3 is CASSQDTSGVHNEQFF. CDR3 sequence (DNA): TGTGCCAGCAGCCAAGATACTAGCGGGGTTCACAATGAGCAGTTCTTC.

This clonotype was seen more than once but under ten times. The J gene is TRBJ2-3, the V gene TRBV15, with D tentatively TRBD2 (5 bases). Per germline, CDR1 LNHNV and CDR2 YYDKDF (reference sequence). Trimming took 3 bases from V and 3 from J, leaving 16 bases between them. The CDR3 is 16 amino acids. The CDR3 DNA is TGTGCCACCAGCAGCGGCGAGGGTAGTGGGACAGATACGCAGTATTTT. This gives the protein CATSSGEGSGTDTQYF.

The chain has TRBV5-1 and TRBJ2-5, with D maybe TRBD1 (5 bases). The CDR3 length is 14 residues. Trimming shortened V by 4 bases and J by 1 base, and 11 bases separated the two germline ends. In germline, CDR1 is SGHRS, CDR2 YFSETQ. The CDR3 coding sequence is TGCGCCAGCAGCGCTAGACAGTTCCAAGAGACCCAGTACTTC. Translated, it gives CASSARQFQETQYF.

This clonotype came up once. The chain couples TRBV7-9 to TRBJ1-2; 10 bases align to TRBD1. The CDR3 length is 17 residues. After removal of 7 bases from V and 5 bases from J, the junction contained 16 bases not matched to a gene. Looked up from germline, CDR1 is SEHNR and CDR2 is FQNEAQ (reference sequence). CDR3 sequence reads: CASNPPGTGAFSYGYTF. The CDR3 DNA reads as TGTGCCAGCAACCCACCGGGGACAGGGGCGTTCAGTTATGGCTACACCTTC.

This clonotype was detected once. The gene calls are TRBV27 and TRBJ2-3, with a possible D match to TRBD1 (6 bases). From germline, CDR1 is MNHEY and CDR2 SMNVEV (reference sequence). Trimming stripped 6 bases from V and 3 bases from J, with 13 bases between. The CDR3 runs to 14 residues. Here the CDR3 reads CASRDITGTDTQYF. CDR3 DNA: TGTGCCAGCAGGGATATCACAGGGACAGATACGCAGTATTTT.

The genes are TRBV20-1 and TRBJ1-5, with a weak D call TRBD1 (6 bases). CDR3 length: 14 amino acids. Deletions cut 3 bases from V and 3 bases from J, with 12 bases between. Per the germline V gene, CDR1 is DFQATT and CDR2 is SNEGSKA (reference sequence). CDR3 nucleotide sequence: TGCAGTGCTAGGGACGGGACAACCAATCAGCCCCAGCATTTT. Translated: CSARDGTTNQPQHF.

The table lists this clonotype with a few counts. The chain carries TRBV10-3 and TRBJ2-7; 7 bases are shared with TRBD2. CDR3 size: 15 residues. Trimming took 6 bases from V and 4 from J; bases not matched to a gene: 12. Per the germline V gene, CDR1 is ENHRY and CDR2 is SYGVKD. The CDR3 is CAISPGGSGAYEQYF. The CDR3 nucleotides are TGTGCCATCAGCCCGGGGGGTAGCGGAGCTTACGAGCAGTACTTC.